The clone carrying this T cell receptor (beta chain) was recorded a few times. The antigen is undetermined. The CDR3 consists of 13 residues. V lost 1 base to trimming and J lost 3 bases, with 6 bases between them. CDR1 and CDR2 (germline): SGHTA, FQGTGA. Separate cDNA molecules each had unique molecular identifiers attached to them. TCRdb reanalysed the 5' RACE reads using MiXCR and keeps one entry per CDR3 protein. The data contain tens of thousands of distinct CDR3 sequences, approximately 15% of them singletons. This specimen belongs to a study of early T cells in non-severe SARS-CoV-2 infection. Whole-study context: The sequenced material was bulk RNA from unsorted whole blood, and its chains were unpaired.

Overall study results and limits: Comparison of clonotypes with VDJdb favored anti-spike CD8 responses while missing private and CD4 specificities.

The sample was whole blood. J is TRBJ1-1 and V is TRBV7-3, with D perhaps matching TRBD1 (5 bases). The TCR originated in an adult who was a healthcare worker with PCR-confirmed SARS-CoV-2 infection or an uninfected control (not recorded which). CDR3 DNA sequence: TGTGCCAGCAGCTTAAGGGGGGACACTGAAGCTTTCTTT. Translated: CASSLRGDTEAFF.